This T cell receptor (beta chain) is from a study of response to subunit inactivated influenza vaccine. Study-wide results and caveats: Authors suggested few new T cells are recruited by each seasonal influenza vaccination.

Looked up from germline, CDR1 is MDHEN and CDR2 is SYDVKM. CDR3 length: 16 amino acids. V was shortened by 7 bases and J by 1 base, with 19 bases between the two germline ends. MiXCR was run by TCRdb on the RT-PCR reads, yielding one entry per CDR3 protein. The sample includes about 620,000 distinct CDR3 sequences, 11% of them seen just once. Details on this clonotype: Its antigen is still unknown.

This same sample was also taken into another study, of T cells expressing NK-cell markers. According to that study: TCR beta cDNA was generated via 5'RACE template switching incorporating UMIs. Among eight sequenced donors, seven carried HCMV seropositivity while one was seronegative.

The source material was PBMCs from blood, sampled on the day of vaccination. The gene calls are TRBV28 and TRBJ1-1; D possibly corresponds to TRBD1 (6 bases). This clonotype was sampled from a man aged 45 to 65 who received an inactivated influenza vaccine. The CDR3 reads CASTGNRERRNTEAFF. For the CDR3, the DNA is TGTGCCAGCACCGGGAACAGGGAAAGAAGGAACACTGAAGCTTTCTTT.